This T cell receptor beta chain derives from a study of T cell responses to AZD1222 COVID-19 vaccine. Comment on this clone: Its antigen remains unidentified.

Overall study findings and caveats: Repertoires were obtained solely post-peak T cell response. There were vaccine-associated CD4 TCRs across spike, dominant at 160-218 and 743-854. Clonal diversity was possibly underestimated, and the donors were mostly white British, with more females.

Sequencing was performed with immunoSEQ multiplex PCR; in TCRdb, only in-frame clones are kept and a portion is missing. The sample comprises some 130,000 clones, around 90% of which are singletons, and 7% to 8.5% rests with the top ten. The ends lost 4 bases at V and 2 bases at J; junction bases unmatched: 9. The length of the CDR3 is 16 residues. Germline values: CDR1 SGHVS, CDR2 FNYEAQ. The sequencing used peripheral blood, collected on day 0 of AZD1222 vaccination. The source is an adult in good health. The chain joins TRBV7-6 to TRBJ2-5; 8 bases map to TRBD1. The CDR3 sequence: CASSSLRRQGQETQYF. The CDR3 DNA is TGTGCCAGCAGCTCCTTACGTCGACAGGGGCAAGAGACCCAGTACTTC.